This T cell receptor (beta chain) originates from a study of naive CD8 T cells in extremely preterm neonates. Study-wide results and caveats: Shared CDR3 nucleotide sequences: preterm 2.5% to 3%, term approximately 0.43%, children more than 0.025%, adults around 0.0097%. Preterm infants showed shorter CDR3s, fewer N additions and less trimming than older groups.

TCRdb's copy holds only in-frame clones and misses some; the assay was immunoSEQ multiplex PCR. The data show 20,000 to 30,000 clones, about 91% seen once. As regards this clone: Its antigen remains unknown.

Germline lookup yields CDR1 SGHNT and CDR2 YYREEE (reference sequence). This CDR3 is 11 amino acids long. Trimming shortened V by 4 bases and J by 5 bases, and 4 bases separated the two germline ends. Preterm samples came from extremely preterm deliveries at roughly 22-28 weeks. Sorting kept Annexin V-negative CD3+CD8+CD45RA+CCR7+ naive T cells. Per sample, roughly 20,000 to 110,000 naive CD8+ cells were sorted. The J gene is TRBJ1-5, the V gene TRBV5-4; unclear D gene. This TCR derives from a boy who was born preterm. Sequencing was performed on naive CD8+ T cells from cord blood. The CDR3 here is CASSRDQPQHF. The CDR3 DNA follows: TGTGCCAGCAGCCGGGATCAGCCCCAGCATTTT.